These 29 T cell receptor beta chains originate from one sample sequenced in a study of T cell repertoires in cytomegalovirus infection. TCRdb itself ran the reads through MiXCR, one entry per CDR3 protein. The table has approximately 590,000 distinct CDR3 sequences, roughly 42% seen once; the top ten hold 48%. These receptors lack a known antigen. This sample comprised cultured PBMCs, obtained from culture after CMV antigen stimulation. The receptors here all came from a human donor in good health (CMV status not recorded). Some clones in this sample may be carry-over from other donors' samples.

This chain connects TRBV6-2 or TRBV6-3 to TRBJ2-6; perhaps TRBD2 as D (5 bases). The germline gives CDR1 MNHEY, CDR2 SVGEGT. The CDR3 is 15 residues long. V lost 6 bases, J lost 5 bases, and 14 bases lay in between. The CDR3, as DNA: TGTGCCAGCAGACCCGGACTGAACAGGGCCAACGTCCTGACTTTC. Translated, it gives CASRPGLNRANVLTF.

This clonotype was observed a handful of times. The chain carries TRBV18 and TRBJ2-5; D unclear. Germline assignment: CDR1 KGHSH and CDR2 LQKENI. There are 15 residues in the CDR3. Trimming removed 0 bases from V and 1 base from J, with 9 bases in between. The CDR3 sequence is CASSPPGSSQETQYF. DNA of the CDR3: TGTGCCAGCTCACCACCCGGGTCAAGCCAAGAGACCCAGTACTTC.

CDR3 in DNA: TGTGCCAGCAGCTTATTGGGTAACTATGGCTACACCTTC. It is translated as CASSLLGNYGYTF. The chain links TRBV7-8 to TRBJ1-2; D is unclear. The V end was cut by 2 bases, the J end by 1 base, with 5 bases between. This CDR3 comprises 13 residues. From germline, CDR1 is SGHVS and CDR2 FQNEAQ.

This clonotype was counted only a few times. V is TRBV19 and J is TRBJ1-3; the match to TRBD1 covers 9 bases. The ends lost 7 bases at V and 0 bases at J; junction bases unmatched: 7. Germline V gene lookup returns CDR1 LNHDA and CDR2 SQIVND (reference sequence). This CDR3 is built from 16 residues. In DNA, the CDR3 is TGTGCCAGTATCCCCGGGACAGGGCGCTCTGGAAACACCATATATTTT. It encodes CASIPGTGRSGNTIYF.

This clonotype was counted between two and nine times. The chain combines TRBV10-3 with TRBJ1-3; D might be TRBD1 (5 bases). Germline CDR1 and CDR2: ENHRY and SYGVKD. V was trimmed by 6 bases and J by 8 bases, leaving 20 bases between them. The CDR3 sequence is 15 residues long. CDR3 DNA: TGTGCCATCAGAGACCTCAGGGTGTCGGCCCACACCATATATTTT. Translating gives CAIRDLRVSAHTIYF.

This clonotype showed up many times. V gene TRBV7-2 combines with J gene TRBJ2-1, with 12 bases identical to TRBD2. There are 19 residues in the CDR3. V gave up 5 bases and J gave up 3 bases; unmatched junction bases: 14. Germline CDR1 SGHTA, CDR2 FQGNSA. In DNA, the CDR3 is TGTGCCAGCAGCAGAAGCGCTAGCGGGAGGGAGTGGGTCTACAATGAGCAGTTCTTC. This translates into CASSRSASGREWVYNEQFF.

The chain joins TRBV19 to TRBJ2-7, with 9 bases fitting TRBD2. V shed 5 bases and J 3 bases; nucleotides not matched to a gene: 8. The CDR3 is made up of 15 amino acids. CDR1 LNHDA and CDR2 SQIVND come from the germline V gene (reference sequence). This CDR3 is CASSSQTSGIYEQYF. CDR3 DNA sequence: TGTGCCAGTAGTTCCCAGACTAGCGGAATCTACGAGCAGTACTTC. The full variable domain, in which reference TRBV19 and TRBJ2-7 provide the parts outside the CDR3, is DGGITQSPKYLFRKEGQNVTLSCEQNLNHDAMYWYRQDPGQGLRLIYYSQIVNDFQKGDIAEGYSVSREKKESFPLTVTSAQKNPTAFYLCASSSQTSGIYEQYFGPGTRLTVT.

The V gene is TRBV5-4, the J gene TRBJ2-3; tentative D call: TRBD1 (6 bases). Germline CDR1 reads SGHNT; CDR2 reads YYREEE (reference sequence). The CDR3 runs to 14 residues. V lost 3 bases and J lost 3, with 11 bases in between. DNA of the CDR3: TGTGCCAGCAGCTCCCACAGGGAAACAGATACGCAGTATTTT. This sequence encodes CASSSHRETDTQYF. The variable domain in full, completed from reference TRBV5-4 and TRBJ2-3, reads ETGVTQSPTHLIKTRGQQVTLRCSSQSGHNTVSWYQQALGQGPQFIFQYYREEENGRGNFPPRFSGLQFPNYSSELNVNALELDDSALYLCASSSHRETDTQYFGPGTRLTVL.

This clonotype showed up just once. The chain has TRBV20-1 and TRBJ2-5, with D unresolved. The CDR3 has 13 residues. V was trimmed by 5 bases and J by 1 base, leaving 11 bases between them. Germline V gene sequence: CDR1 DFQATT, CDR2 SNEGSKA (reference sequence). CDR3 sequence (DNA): TGCAGTGCTGAGGACGTGCCCCAAGAGACCCAGTACTTC. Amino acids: CSAEDVPQETQYF.

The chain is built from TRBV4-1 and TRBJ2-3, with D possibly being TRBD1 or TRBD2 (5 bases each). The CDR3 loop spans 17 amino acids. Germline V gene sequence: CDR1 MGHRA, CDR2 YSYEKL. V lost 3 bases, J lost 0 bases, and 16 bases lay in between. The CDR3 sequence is CASSQRDRGSSTDTQYF. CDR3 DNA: TGCGCCAGCAGCCAGCGAGACCGGGGCTCTAGCACAGATACGCAGTATTTT.

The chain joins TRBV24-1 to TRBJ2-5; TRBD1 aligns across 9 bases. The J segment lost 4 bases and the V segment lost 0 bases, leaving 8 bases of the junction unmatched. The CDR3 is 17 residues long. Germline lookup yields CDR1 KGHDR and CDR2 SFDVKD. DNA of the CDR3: TGTGCCACCAGTGATTTGAATTCCCGGGACAGGGCAGAGACCCAGTACTTC. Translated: CATSDLNSRDRAETQYF.

CDR3: CASSQVEIRDRYQETQYF. DNA of the CDR3: TGTGCCAGCAGCCAGGTTGAGATCCGGGACAGGTACCAAGAGACCCAGTACTTC. V usage is TRBV14 and J usage is TRBJ2-5; TRBD1 agrees at 8 bases. Germline values: CDR1 SGHDN, CDR2 FVKESK. The V gene end was trimmed by 3 bases and the J gene end by 0 bases; junction bases not matched to a gene: 12. The CDR3 has 18 residues.

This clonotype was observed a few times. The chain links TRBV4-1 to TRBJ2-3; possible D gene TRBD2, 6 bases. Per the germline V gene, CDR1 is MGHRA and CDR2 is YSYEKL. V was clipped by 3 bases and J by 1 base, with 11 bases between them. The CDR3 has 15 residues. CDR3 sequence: CASSHSREGTDTQYF. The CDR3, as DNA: TGCGCCAGCAGCCACTCCAGGGAGGGCACAGATACGCAGTATTTT.

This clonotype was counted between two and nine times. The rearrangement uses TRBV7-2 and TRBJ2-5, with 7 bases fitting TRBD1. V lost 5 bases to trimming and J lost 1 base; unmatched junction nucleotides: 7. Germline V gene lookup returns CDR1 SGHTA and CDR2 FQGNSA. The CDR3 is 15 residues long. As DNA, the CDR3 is TGTGCCAGCAGCCCTACTAGGGGGCTCCAAGAGACCCAGTACTTC. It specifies CASSPTRGLQETQYF. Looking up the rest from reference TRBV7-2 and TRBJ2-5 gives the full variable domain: GAGVSQSPSNKVTEKGKDVELRCDPISGHTALYWYRQSLGQGLEFLIYFQGNSAPDKSGLPSDRFSAERTGGSVSTLTIQRTQQEDSAVYLCASSPTRGLQETQYFGPGTRLLVL.

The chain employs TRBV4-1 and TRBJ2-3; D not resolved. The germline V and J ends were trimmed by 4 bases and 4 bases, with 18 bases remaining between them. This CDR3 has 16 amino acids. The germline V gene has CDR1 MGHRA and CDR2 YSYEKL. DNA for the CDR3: TGCGCCAGCAGCCTAGGCGGTGGGTCGGTAGCAGATACGCAGTATTTT. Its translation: CASSLGGGSVADTQYF.

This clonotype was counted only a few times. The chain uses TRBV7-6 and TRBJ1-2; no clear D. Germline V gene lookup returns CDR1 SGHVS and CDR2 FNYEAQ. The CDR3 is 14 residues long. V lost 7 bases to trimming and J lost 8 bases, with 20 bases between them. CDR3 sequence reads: CASTPGRERFGYTF. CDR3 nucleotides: TGTGCCAGCACCCCTGGGAGGGAAAGGTTCGGCTACACCTTC.

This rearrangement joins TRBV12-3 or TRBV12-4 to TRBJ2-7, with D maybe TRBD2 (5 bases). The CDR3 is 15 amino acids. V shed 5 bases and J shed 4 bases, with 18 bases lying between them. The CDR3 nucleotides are TGTGCCAGCAGTCCAACAGAGGGCCGGAGTTACGAGCAGTACTTC. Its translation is CASSPTEGRSYEQYF.

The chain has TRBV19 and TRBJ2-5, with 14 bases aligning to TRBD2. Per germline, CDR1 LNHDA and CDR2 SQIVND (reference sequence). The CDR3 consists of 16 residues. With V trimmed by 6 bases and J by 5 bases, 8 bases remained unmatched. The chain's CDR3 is CASSRLAGGLTETQYF. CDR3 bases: TGTGCCAGTAGCAGACTAGCGGGGGGGCTTACTGAGACCCAGTACTTC.

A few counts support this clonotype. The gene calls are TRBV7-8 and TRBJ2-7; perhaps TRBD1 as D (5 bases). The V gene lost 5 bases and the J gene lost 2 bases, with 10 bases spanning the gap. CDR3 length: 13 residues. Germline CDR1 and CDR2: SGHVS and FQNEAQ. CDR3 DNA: TGTGCCAGCAGCAGAAGACAGACCTACGAGCAGTACTTC. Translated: CASSRRQTYEQYF.

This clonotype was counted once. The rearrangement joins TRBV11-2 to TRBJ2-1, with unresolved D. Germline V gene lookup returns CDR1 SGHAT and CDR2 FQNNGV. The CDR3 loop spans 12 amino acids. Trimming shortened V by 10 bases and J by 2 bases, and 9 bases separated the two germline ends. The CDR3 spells CANRYAYNEQFF. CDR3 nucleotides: TGTGCCAACCGTTACGCCTACAATGAGCAGTTCTTC.

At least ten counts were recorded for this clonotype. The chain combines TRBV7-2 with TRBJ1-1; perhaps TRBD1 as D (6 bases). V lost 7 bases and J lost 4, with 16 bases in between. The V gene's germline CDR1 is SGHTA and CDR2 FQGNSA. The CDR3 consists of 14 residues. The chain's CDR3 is CASIRDGGVTEAFF. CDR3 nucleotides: TGTGCCAGCATCCGAGACGGGGGCGTCACTGAAGCTTTCTTT.

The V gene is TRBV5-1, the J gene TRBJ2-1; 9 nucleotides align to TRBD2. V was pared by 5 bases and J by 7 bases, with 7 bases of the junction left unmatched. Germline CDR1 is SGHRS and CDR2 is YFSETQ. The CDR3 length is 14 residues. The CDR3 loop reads CASRGAGGKNEQFF. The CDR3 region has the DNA TGCGCCAGCAGGGGAGCGGGAGGTAAGAATGAGCAGTTCTTC.

The CDR3 bases are TGCGCCAGCAGCCCGGCTATGGGGACTAGCGGGAGACGGGGGTACAATGAGCAGTTCTTC. Residues: CASSPAMGTSGRRGYNEQFF. The chain uses TRBV4-1 and TRBJ2-1; 14 bases are a match to TRBD2. The CDR3 sequence is 20 residues long. Trimming removed 4 bases from V and 4 bases from J; junction bases left unmatched: 15. The V gene's germline CDR1 is MGHRA and CDR2 YSYEKL.

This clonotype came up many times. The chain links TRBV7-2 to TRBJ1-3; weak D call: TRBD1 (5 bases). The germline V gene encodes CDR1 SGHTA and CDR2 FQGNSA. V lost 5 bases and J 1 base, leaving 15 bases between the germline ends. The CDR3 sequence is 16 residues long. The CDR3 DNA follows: TGTGCCAGCAGCCCCCAGGGAGGGTATTCTGGAAACACCATATATTTT. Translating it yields CASSPQGGYSGNTIYF.

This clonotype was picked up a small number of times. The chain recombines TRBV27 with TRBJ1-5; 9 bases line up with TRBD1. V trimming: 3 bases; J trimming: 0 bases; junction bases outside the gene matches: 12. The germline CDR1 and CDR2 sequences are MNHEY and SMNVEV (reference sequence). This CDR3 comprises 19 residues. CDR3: CASSFLTNRGLDSNQPQHF. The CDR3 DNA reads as TGTGCCAGCAGTTTCCTCACAAACAGGGGGCTGGATAGCAATCAGCCCCAGCATTTT.

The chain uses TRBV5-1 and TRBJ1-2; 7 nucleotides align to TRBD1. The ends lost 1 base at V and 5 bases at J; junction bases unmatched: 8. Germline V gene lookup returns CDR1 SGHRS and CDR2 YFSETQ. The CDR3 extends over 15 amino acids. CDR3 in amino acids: CASSLTGDGWYGYTF. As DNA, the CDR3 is TGCGCCAGCAGCTTGACAGGGGACGGTTGGTATGGCTACACCTTC.

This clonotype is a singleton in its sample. This CDR3 is CASGKRTGVHHQPQHF. Written as DNA, the CDR3 is TGTGCCAGCGGAAAGCGGACAGGTGTTCATCATCAGCCCCAGCATTTT. V is TRBV6-5 and J is TRBJ1-5, with TRBD1 identical over 7 bases. Losses at the gene ends were 8 bases for V and 5 bases for J; bases not matched to a gene: 15. CDR1 and CDR2 from the germline V gene are MNHEY and SVGAGI. The CDR3 covers 16 residues.

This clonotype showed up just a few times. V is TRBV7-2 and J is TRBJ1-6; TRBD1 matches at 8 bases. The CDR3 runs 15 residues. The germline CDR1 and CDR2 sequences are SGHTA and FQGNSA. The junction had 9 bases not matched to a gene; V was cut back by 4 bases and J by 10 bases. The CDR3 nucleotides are TGTGCCAGCAGCTCACACAGGGGGTCCGGATCACCCCTCCACTTT. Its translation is CASSSHRGSGSPLHF.

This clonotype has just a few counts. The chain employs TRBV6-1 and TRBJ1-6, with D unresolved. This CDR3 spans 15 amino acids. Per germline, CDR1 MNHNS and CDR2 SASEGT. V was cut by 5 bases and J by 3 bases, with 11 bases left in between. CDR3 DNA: TGTGCCAGCAGTCCCGGAACGCTCTATAATTCACCCCTCCACTTT. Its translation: CASSPGTLYNSPLHF.